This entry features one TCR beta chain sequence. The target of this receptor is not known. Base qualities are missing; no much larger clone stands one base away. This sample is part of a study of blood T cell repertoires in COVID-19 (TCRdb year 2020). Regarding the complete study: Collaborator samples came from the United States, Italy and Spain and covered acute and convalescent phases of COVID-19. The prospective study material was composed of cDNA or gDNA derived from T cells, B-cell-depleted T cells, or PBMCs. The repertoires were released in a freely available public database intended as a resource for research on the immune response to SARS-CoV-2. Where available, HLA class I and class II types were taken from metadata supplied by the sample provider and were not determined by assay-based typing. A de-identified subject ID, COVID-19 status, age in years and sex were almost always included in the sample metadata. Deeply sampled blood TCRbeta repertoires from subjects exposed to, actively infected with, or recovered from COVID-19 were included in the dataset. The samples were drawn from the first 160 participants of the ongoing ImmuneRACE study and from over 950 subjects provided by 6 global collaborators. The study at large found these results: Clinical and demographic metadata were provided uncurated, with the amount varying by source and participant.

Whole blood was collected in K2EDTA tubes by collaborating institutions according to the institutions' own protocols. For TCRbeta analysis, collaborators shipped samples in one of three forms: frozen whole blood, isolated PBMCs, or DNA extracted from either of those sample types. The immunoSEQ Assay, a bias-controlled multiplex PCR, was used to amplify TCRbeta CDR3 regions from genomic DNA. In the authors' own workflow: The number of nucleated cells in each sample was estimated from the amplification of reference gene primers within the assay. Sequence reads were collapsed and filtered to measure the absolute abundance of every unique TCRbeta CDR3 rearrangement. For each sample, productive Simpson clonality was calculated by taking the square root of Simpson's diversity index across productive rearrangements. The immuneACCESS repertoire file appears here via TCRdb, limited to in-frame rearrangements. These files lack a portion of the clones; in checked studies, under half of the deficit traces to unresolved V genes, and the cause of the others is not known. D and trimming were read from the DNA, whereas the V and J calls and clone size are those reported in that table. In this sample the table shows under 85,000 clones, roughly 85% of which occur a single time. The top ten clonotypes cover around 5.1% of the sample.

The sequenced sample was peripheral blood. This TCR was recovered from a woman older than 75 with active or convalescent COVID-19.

In nucleotides, the sequence is TGTGCCAGCAGATTTCACCGCGGGGGGGGCGCGAACACCGGGGAGCTGTTTTTT. This yields the protein CASRFHRGGGANTGELFF. Recombination connected TRBV11-2 to TRBJ2-2, with TRBD2 matching 9 junction bases. Spanning cysteine to phenylalanine, the CDR3 consists of 18 amino acids. Of the read, only the CDR3 DNA is kept; its 54 bases are in frame from base 1. V is cut back by 6 bases and J by 0 bases, with 11 bases in the junction unmatched. CDR1 and CDR2 are read off the germline V gene as SGHAT and FQNNGV.